The clone carrying this T cell receptor (beta chain) rates as medium-sized. Antigen unknown. Using RNA template, CDR3s of TCR alpha and beta were amplified with iRepertoire arm-PCR. One-step reverse transcription and amplification started from approximately 100-400 ng of tissue mRNA or PBMC total RNA. Via MiXCR, TCRdb re-called the multiplex PCR reads, giving one row per CDR3 protein. The sample lists some 12,000 distinct CDR3 sequences; more than 25% were seen once. This entry is derived from a study of glioma-infiltrating T cells. Study-level points and caveats: Gliomas, especially low-grade, showed above-expected tissue-blood divergence; non-neoplastic patients showed below. Very few CDR3 sequences were shared between tissue and blood.

Germline V gene sequence: CDR1 DFQATT, CDR2 SNEGSKA (reference sequence). The CDR3 length is 11 residues. V gave up 5 bases and J gave up 7 bases, with 9 bases separating them. Specimen: glioma tissue, nonneoplastic brain tissue, or PBMCs (not recorded which). J is TRBJ2-1 and V is TRBV20-1, with D perhaps TRBD2 (6 bases). The TCR originated in a human donor with low-grade glioma or glioblastoma, undergoing nonglioma brain surgery, or in good health (not recorded which). The CDR3 nucleotides are TGCAGTGCTGGGGGGAGAAATGAGCAGTTCTTC. It codes for CSAGGRNEQFF.